The 8 T cell receptor beta chains in this list originate from one sample, sequenced in a study of blood T cell repertoires in COVID-19. Sequenced by immunoSEQ multiplex PCR; TCRdb stores in-frame clones only, minus some. This repertoire shows roughly 430,000 clones, 88% found once; its top ten account for 2% to 2.5%. Sequences were obtained from PBMCs or T cells enriched from blood (not recorded which). The receptor set was obtained from a woman in her thirties or forties with acute COVID-19.

The chain employs TRBV7-9 and TRBJ2-1, with D tentatively TRBD1 (6 bases). Germline values: CDR1 SEHNR, CDR2 FQNEAQ (reference sequence). The CDR3 consists of 15 residues. The V end was cut by 1 base, the J end by 8 bases, with 15 bases between. The CDR3 nucleotides read TGTGCCAGCAGCTTAGAAAGGCCAGGGGCGCATGAGCAGTTCTTC. The encoded protein is CASSLERPGAHEQFF.

A few counts support this clone. The V gene is TRBV7-8, the J gene TRBJ1-4; D gene uncertain. The CDR3 is 15 amino acids. Germline V gene data show CDR1 as SGHVS and CDR2 as FQNEAQ. Trimming stripped 5 bases from V and 5 bases from J, with 15 bases between. CDR3: CASSVREGPNEKLFF. CDR3 nucleotides: TGTGCCAGCAGCGTACGCGAGGGTCCAAATGAAAAACTGTTTTTT.

V usage is TRBV19 and J usage is TRBJ2-5, with D tentatively TRBD2 (5 bases). The germline V and J ends were trimmed by 5 bases and 5 bases, with 12 bases remaining between them. This CDR3 has 13 residues. Per germline, CDR1 LNHDA and CDR2 SQIVND (reference sequence). In nucleotides, the CDR3 is TGTGCCAGTAGTCGGGATCTTATCGAGACCCAGTACTTC. Protein: CASSRDLIETQYF. Full variable domain (outside the CDR3, taken from reference TRBV19 and TRBJ2-5): DGGITQSPKYLFRKEGQNVTLSCEQNLNHDAMYWYRQDPGQGLRLIYYSQIVNDFQKGDIAEGYSVSREKKESFPLTVTSAQKNPTAFYLCASSRDLIETQYFGPGTRLLVL.

The chain combines TRBV5-1 with TRBJ1-2; 8 bases line up with TRBD1. In germline, CDR1 is SGHRS, CDR2 YFSETQ. The CDR3 has 16 amino acids. The V segment lost 4 bases and the J segment 4 bases; nucleotides outside the gene matches: 12. The CDR3 protein is CASSANDRGRGYGYTF. The CDR3 DNA follows: TGCGCCAGCAGCGCAAACGACAGGGGACGGGGCTATGGCTACACCTTC.

V usage is TRBV5-1 and J usage is TRBJ2-2; 10 bases align to TRBD2. Germline V gene lookup returns CDR1 SGHRS and CDR2 YFSETQ. J gave up 4 bases and V 3 bases, and 9 bases lay outside the gene matches. This CDR3 spans 17 amino acids. The CDR3 loop is CASSSLAGAGGTGELFF. The CDR3 DNA reads TGCGCCAGCAGCTCTCTAGCGGGGGCCGGAGGCACCGGGGAGCTGTTTTTT.

V and J are TRBV12-3 or TRBV12-4 and TRBJ2-1, with D maybe TRBD1 (6 bases). With 5 bases removed from V and 10 bases from J, the gap between germline ends came to 9 bases. The CDR3 spans 11 residues. The CDR3 nucleotides read TGTGCCAGCAGTCCGCAGGGGGAGCAGTTCTTC. As protein: CASSPQGEQFF.

In nucleotides, the CDR3 is TGTGCCAGCAGTTCCATGGCTTACGAGCAGTACTTC. Its translation is CASSSMAYEQYF. The gene calls are TRBV6-6 and TRBJ2-7; D unresolved. V was clipped by 4 bases and J by 4 bases, with 8 bases between them. CDR1 and CDR2 from the germline V gene are MNHNY and SVGAGI (reference sequence). CDR3 size: 12 residues.

The rearrangement links TRBV23-1 to TRBJ1-5; 7 nucleotides align to TRBD1. TRBV23-1 is noted as an ORF with a role that remains uncertain. The CDR3 loop spans 20 amino acids. The ends lost 0 bases at V and 0 bases at J; junction bases unmatched: 14. The CDR3 here is CASSQSGDSKYTNSNQPQHF. Here the CDR3 DNA reads TGCGCCAGCAGTCAATCGGGGGACAGTAAGTATACGAATAGCAATCAGCCCCAGCATTTT.